The 21 T cell receptor beta chains below were found in one sample sequenced in a study of T cell changes during pregnancy in multiple sclerosis. Using immunoSEQ multiplex PCR, the repertoire was profiled, and TCRdb retains in-frame clones only, with some absent. The sample includes approximately 50,000 clones, 85% to 95% of them seen just once. Sequencing used CD4+ T cells from peripheral blood mononuclear cells, obtained in the third trimester of pregnancy. These receptors were obtained from a female donor with multiple sclerosis, enrolled in a pregnancy study.

The chain carries TRBV7-9 and TRBJ2-5; D unclear. Deletions cut 4 bases from V and 4 bases from J, with 4 bases between. The CDR3 sequence is 11 residues long. Germline V CDR1 and CDR2: SEHNR, FQNEAQ (reference sequence). The CDR3 DNA reads TGTGCCAGCAGCTCGGGAGAGACCCAGTACTTC. It is translated as CASSSGETQYF.

The rearrangement joins TRBV28 to TRBJ1-1, with 7 nucleotides matching TRBD1. CDR1 MDHEN and CDR2 SYDVKM come from the germline V gene. The CDR3 has 14 residues. Trimming cost V 7 bases and J 2 bases; bases outside gene matches: 7. CDR3 sequence (DNA): TGTGCCAGCAAATTGACAGGGCGAAACACTGAAGCTTTCTTT. Translating gives CASKLTGRNTEAFF.

The genes are TRBV5-1 and TRBJ1-2; D is ambiguous. Deletions cut 0 bases from V and 0 bases from J, with 15 bases between. Germline V gene sequence: CDR1 SGHRS, CDR2 YFSETQ. The CDR3 has 17 amino acids. CDR3 DNA sequence: TGCGCCAGCAGCTTGGTATCTTCACCTACAGCTAACTATGGCTACACCTTC. Translation gives CASSLVSSPTANYGYTF.

The rearrangement uses TRBV5-6 and TRBJ1-4; TRBD1 might be the D (5 bases). Deletions cut 3 bases from V and 4 bases from J, with 10 bases between. The CDR3 totals 14 residues. Germline-derived CDR1 and CDR2 are SGHDT and YYEEEE. The CDR3 DNA reads as TGTGCCAGCAGCTCGACAGTGCTTAATGAAAAACTGTTTTTT. Protein product: CASSSTVLNEKLFF.

The rearrangement links TRBV27 to TRBJ2-1; maybe TRBD2 (7 bases). Germline CDR1 is MNHEY and CDR2 is SMNVEV (reference sequence). Trimming took off 4 bases at V and 10 bases at J, with 14 bases between the two ends. CDR3 length: 13 residues. The CDR3 spells CASSSLGGREQFF. In DNA form, the CDR3 reads TGTGCCAGCAGTTCCCTCGGGGGGCGCGAGCAGTTCTTC.

The gene calls are TRBV5-1 and TRBJ2-2; TRBD2 matches 7 bases. Germline trimming cut 2 bases from V and 6 bases from J; bases unmatched to any gene: 16. CDR3 length: 18 amino acids. Germline V gives CDR1 SGHRS, CDR2 YFSETQ. CDR3 sequence reads: CASSFLGSRETVAGELFF. CDR3 in DNA: TGCGCCAGCAGCTTTCTTGGATCGCGGGAGACCGTGGCCGGGGAGCTGTTTTTT.

This rearrangement joins TRBV9 to TRBJ2-3, with D tentatively TRBD2 (6 bases). The CDR3 is 15 residues long. V dropped 0 bases and J dropped 2 bases, with 10 bases sitting between them. The germline V gene has CDR1 SGDLS and CDR2 YYNGEE. The CDR3 DNA sequence: TGTGCCAGCAGCGTAGTCGGAGGGCCCACAGATACGCAGTATTTT. Translated: CASSVVGGPTDTQYF.

The chain joins TRBV11-3 to TRBJ2-1; 11 positions match TRBD2. V lost 2 bases to trimming and J lost 3 bases; unmatched junction nucleotides: 0. The CDR3 length is 15 residues. Germline CDR1 is SGHNT and CDR2 is YENEEA. CDR3 protein: CASSLTSGSYNEQFF. In DNA form, the CDR3 reads TGTGCCAGCAGCTTAACTAGCGGGAGCTACAATGAGCAGTTCTTC.

The gene calls are TRBV11-1 and TRBJ2-2; 10 bases agree with TRBD2. V shed 5 bases and J 3 bases; nucleotides not matched to a gene: 3. CDR3 length: 15 residues. The germline V gene has CDR1 SGHAT and CDR2 FQDESV (reference sequence). CDR3 in amino acids: CASSPLAGDTGELFF. CDR3 DNA sequence: TGTGCCAGCAGCCCTCTAGCGGGAGACACCGGGGAGCTGTTTTTT.

The V and J genes are TRBV6-5 and TRBJ2-3, with 9 bases identical to TRBD1. The CDR3 runs 16 residues. Germline trimming cut 2 bases from V and 8 bases from J; bases unmatched to any gene: 11. Germline values: CDR1 MNHEY, CDR2 SVGAGI. The CDR3 region is CASSYPAGQGVVTQYF. The CDR3 nucleotides are TGTGCCAGCAGTTACCCGGCGGGACAGGGAGTAGTTACGCAGTATTTT.

This chain connects TRBV28 to TRBJ2-7; 9 bases line up with TRBD1. The trim removed 6 bases at V and 4 bases at J, leaving 7 bases unmatched. The germline gives CDR1 MDHEN, CDR2 SYDVKM. The CDR3 length is 14 residues. DNA of the CDR3: TGTGCCAGCAGCCGGGACAGGGTGTTGTACGAGCAGTACTTC. Its translation: CASSRDRVLYEQYF.

V is TRBV5-5 and J is TRBJ2-1; TRBD1 aligns across 8 bases. The ends lost 4 bases at V and 5 bases at J; junction bases unmatched: 5. Germline loops: CDR1 SGHKS, CDR2 YYEKEE (reference sequence). The CDR3 length is 14 residues. CDR3 sequence (DNA): TGTGCCAGCAGCCGGACAGGGATAAACAATGAGCAGTTCTTC. It yields the protein CASSRTGINNEQFF.

This rearrangement joins TRBV6-6 to TRBJ2-7; possibly TRBD1 for D (6 bases). The CDR3 covers 15 residues. V lost 6 bases and J 1 base, leaving 16 bases between the germline ends. The germline CDR1 and CDR2 sequences are MNHNY and SVGAGI (reference sequence). The chain's CDR3 is CASSPVGQSSYEQYF. Here the CDR3 DNA reads TGTGCCAGCAGCCCCGTCGGACAGAGTTCCTACGAGCAGTACTTC.

This chain joins TRBV2 and TRBJ2-1; 7 nucleotides agree with TRBD1. Germline assignment: CDR1 SNHLY and CDR2 FYNNEI. The CDR3 contains 16 residues. V lost 5 bases to trimming and J lost 2 bases; unmatched junction nucleotides: 9. CDR3 nucleotides: TGTGCCAGCAGTCTTTCCTGGGACAGCCCCTACAATGAGCAGTTCTTC. The encoded protein is CASSLSWDSPYNEQFF.

The chain uses TRBV6-5 and TRBJ2-7; 9 nucleotides match TRBD1. Germline lookup yields CDR1 MNHEY and CDR2 SVGAGI. The CDR3 runs 14 residues. V gave up 5 bases and J gave up 3 bases; unmatched junction bases: 5. The CDR3 region is CASSGQGTFYEQYF. In DNA, the CDR3 is TGTGCCAGCAGTGGACAGGGGACGTTCTACGAGCAGTACTTC.

The chain is built from TRBV19 and TRBJ1-5; 8 nucleotides align to TRBD1. J was trimmed by 0 bases and V by 8 bases; bases with no gene match: 6. The CDR3 is 15 residues long. The germline CDR1 and CDR2 sequences are LNHDA and SQIVND (reference sequence). CDR3 sequence reads: CASRQGTHSNQPQHF. CDR3 sequence (DNA): TGTGCCAGTCGACAGGGGACACATAGCAATCAGCCCCAGCATTTT.

V gene TRBV5-6 combines with J gene TRBJ1-1; D not resolved. The V end lost 1 base, the J end lost 4 bases, and 8 bases lay between the germline ends. Germline assignment: CDR1 SGHDT and CDR2 YYEEEE. The CDR3 consists of 13 residues. In DNA, the CDR3 is TGTGCCAGCAGCTTGTCTCCCGGCACTGAAGCTTTCTTT. Residues: CASSLSPGTEAFF.

The genes are TRBV7-2 and TRBJ1-3, with D perhaps matching TRBD1 (5 bases). The CDR3 is 13 residues long. Trimming removed 5 bases at V and 4 bases at J, with 9 bases between. Germline V CDR1 and CDR2: SGHTA, FQGNSA. The CDR3 is CASSAGPGNTIYF. As DNA, the CDR3 is TGTGCCAGCAGCGCGGGACCGGGAAACACCATATATTTT. The full variable domain, completed using reference TRBV7-2 and TRBJ1-3, is GAGVSQSPSNKVTEKGKDVELRCDPISGHTALYWYRQSLGQGLEFLIYFQGNSAPDKSGLPSDRFSAERTGGSVSTLTIQRTQQEDSAVYLCASSAGPGNTIYFGEGSWLTVV.

This clone was observed a few times. The rearrangement joins TRBV18 to TRBJ1-1, with 7 bases matching TRBD1. The CDR3 loop spans 15 amino acids. The ends lost 3 bases at V and 1 base at J; junction bases unmatched: 5. In germline, CDR1 is KGHSH, CDR2 LQKENI. CDR3 in DNA: TGTGCCAGCTCACCGAAACAGGGGACGAACACTGAAGCTTTCTTT. It specifies CASSPKQGTNTEAFF.

CDR3 region: CSAWGDYGYTF. The DNA of the CDR3 is TGCAGCGCGTGGGGAGACTATGGCTACACCTTC. This chain uses TRBV29-1 with TRBJ1-2; D gene ambiguous. This CDR3 contains 11 residues. The germline V gene encodes CDR1 SQVTM and CDR2 ANQGSEA. V was pared by 7 bases and J by 3 bases, with 9 bases between.

The chain has TRBV25-1 and TRBJ1-4; 7 positions agree with TRBD1. The germline V gene has CDR1 MGHDK and CDR2 SYGVNS. CDR3 size: 15 residues. Losses at the gene ends were 2 bases for V and 11 bases for J; bases not matched to a gene: 11. For the CDR3, the DNA is TGTGCCAGCAGTGAAAGGGGGCAGGGACTGGGGAAACTGTTTTTT. Translated, it gives CASSERGQGLGKLFF.